Sequencing of this T cell receptor beta chain was carried out in a study of shared clonotypes between healthy human individuals. Naivety among CD8 cells was defined by CD45RO negativity and positive CCR7 selection, thereby excluding terminally differentiated effector memory CD45RA+ cells. Germline V gene lookup returns CDR1 SQVTM and CDR2 ANQGSEA. V was shortened by 8 bases and J by 0 bases, with 5 bases between the two germline ends. The CDR3 has 12 residues. The method was immunoSEQ multiplex PCR; TCRdb's version includes in-frame clones alone and lacks a portion of them. Among about 820,000 clones listed, around 93% were seen once.

The receptor's source is a man aged 25-45 years in good health. Input material: naive CD8+ T cells sorted from blood. The chain employs TRBV29-1 and TRBJ2-6; D call uncertain. The CDR3 DNA follows: TGCAGCACCATCTCTGGGGCCAACGTCCTGACTTTC. This gives the protein CSTISGANVLTF.